This T cell receptor beta chain stems from a study of CD8+ T cells in alopecia areata. Findings and limits, study-wide: Scalp and blood samples kept many expanded lesional clones throughout tofacitinib.

About this clone itself: Its antigen is still unknown.

CDR3 length: 13 residues. Deletions cut 6 bases from V and 9 bases from J, with 15 bases between. The sequencing template was cDNA reverse transcribed from extracted RNA. TCRdb's table, derived via immunoSEQ multiplex PCR, lists solely in-frame clones and lacks some. The sample holds a few hundred thousand clones, approximately 45% seen once. Treatment in this sample: oral pan-JAK inhibitor, 5-10 mg twice daily. PBMC-derived CD4+ and CD8+ T cells were sorted. Sample: CD4+ T cells sorted from blood, taken at approximately week 36, from a patient treated with tofacitinib. This receptor was identified in a human donor with alopecia areata. The chain has TRBV6-7 and TRBJ2-1, with D uncertain. TRBV6-7 is classed as an ORF, of uncertain function. The CDR3 nucleotides are TGTGCCAGCAGCCGACCCCCAGTCTTTGAGCAGTTCTTC. Encoded protein: CASSRPPVFEQFF.